The 30 T cell receptor beta chains listed next were all sequenced from one sample in a study of cytomegalovirus exposure and HLA in healthy donors. Amplification used 60 Vbeta primers and 13 Jbeta primers. The repertoire was sequenced with immunoSEQ multiplex PCR; TCRdb's copy has only in-frame clones and lacks some. In the table there are 140,000 to 150,000 clones, roughly 80% of which are singletons. Sequenced material: PBMCs. The receptors here all came from a male donor in good health and CMV-seronegative.

This chain uses TRBV5-1 with TRBJ1-1, with no clear D. Germline CDR1 reads SGHRS; CDR2 reads YFSETQ. The ends were cut back, 0 bases at V and 4 bases at J, with 13 bases in the middle. The CDR3 is 15 amino acids. The CDR3 DNA reads TGCGCCAGCAGCTTGGCCGCGGTGCCGGGCACTGAAGCTTTCTTT. This gives the protein CASSLAAVPGTEAFF. Complete variable domain (other parts from reference TRBV5-1 and TRBJ1-1): KAGVTQTPRYLIKTRGQQVTLSCSPISGHRSVSWYQQTPGQGLQFLFEYFSETQRNKGNFPGRFSGRQFSNSRSEMNVSTLELGDSALYLCASSLAAVPGTEAFFGQGTRLTVV.

The rearrangement joins TRBV27 to TRBJ1-2; tentative D call: TRBD1 (5 bases). In germline, CDR1 is MNHEY, CDR2 SMNVEV (reference sequence). With 5 bases removed from V and 0 bases from J, the gap between germline ends came to 10 bases. This CDR3 has 14 amino acids. The CDR3 DNA follows: TGTGCCAGCAGTCAATCGACAGCTAACTATGGCTACACCTTC. Protein product: CASSQSTANYGYTF.

V gene TRBV9 combines with J gene TRBJ2-7; 10 nucleotides align to TRBD1. The CDR3 totals 16 residues. Germline trimming cut 0 bases from V and 2 bases from J; bases unmatched to any gene: 5. Looked up from germline, CDR1 is SGDLS and CDR2 is YYNGEE. This CDR3 reads CASSVGTGTGAYEQYF. The CDR3 DNA reads as TGTGCCAGCAGCGTAGGCACCGGGACAGGGGCCTACGAGCAGTACTTC.

The chain joins TRBV5-4 to TRBJ2-7; D not resolved. CDR1 SGHNT and CDR2 YYREEE come from the germline V gene (reference sequence). The length of the CDR3 is 13 residues. V dropped 4 bases and J dropped 2 bases, with 10 bases sitting between them. The CDR3 protein is CASSPDGAYEQYF. In DNA, the CDR3 is TGTGCCAGCAGCCCCGACGGAGCCTACGAGCAGTACTTC. Filled out from reference TRBV5-4 and TRBJ2-7, the complete variable domain reads ETGVTQSPTHLIKTRGQQVTLRCSSQSGHNTVSWYQQALGQGPQFIFQYYREEENGRGNFPPRFSGLQFPNYSSELNVNALELDDSALYLCASSPDGAYEQYFGPGTRLTVT.

The J gene is TRBJ2-2, the V gene TRBV11-2; D not certain. Germline assignment: CDR1 SGHAT and CDR2 FQNNGV. V lost 5 bases and J 6 bases, leaving 7 bases between the germline ends. The CDR3 is 12 amino acids. The CDR3 is CASSPLAGELFF. DNA of the CDR3: TGTGCCAGCAGCCCTTTAGCCGGGGAGCTGTTTTTT.

The V gene is TRBV5-1, the J gene TRBJ2-7; 8 nucleotides align to TRBD1. V trimming: 7 bases; J trimming: 5 bases; junction bases outside the gene matches: 14. This CDR3 comprises 15 residues. Germline V lookup: CDR1 SGHRS, CDR2 YFSETQ. The CDR3, as DNA: TGCGCCAGCGGTATGGCAGGGGGCGATTATGACGAGCAGTACTTC. Its protein is CASGMAGGDYDEQYF.

The V gene is TRBV27, the J gene TRBJ2-3; 10 bases match TRBD2. Germline values: CDR1 MNHEY, CDR2 SMNVEV (reference sequence). After removal of 3 bases from V and 6 bases from J, the junction contained 3 bases not matched to a gene. CDR3 length: 14 residues. For the CDR3, the DNA is TGTGCCAGCAGTTTCCAGCGGGGGGGCGATACGCAGTATTTT. This encodes CASSFQRGGDTQYF.

To note about this clone: The junction shows a germline mismatch at one end, possibly a read error. The CDR3 region has the DNA TGTTCCAGCAGCTTTCCAGCAGGAAACACTGAAGCTTTCTTT. Protein product: CSSSFPAGNTEAFF. This rearrangement joins TRBV7-9 to TRBJ1-1; no firm D call. CDR1 is SEHNR, CDR2 FQNEAQ, per germline (reference sequence). The CDR3 spans 14 residues. The full variable domain, with the rest looked up from reference TRBV7-9 and TRBJ1-1, is DTGVSQNPRHKITKRGQNVTFRCDPISEHNRLYWYRQTLGQGPEFLTYFQNEAQLEKSRLLSDRFSAERPKGSFSTLEIQRTEQGDSAMYLCSSSFPAGNTEAFFGQGTRLTVV.

This clone was detected only once. The rearrangement uses TRBV5-4 and TRBJ2-1, with 10 bases identical to TRBD2. From germline, CDR1 is SGHNT and CDR2 YYREEE (reference sequence). After removal of 3 bases from V and 8 bases from J, the junction contained 5 bases not matched to a gene. The CDR3 is 14 amino acids. As DNA, the CDR3 is TGTGCCAGCAGCTCTTCTAGCGGGAGTGATGAGCAGTTCTTC. Translating it yields CASSSSSGSDEQFF.

A few counts support this clone. The V call is TRBV9, the J call TRBJ2-1; 11 bases map to TRBD2. Germline V gene sequence: CDR1 SGDLS, CDR2 YYNGEE. J gave up 1 base and V 3 bases, and 9 bases lay outside the gene matches. This CDR3 contains 18 residues. The CDR3 is CASSGRLSGGVSYNEQFF. In nucleotides, the CDR3 is TGTGCCAGCAGCGGAAGACTTAGCGGGGGGGTTTCCTACAATGAGCAGTTCTTC. Variable domain in full (rest from reference TRBV9 and TRBJ2-1): DSGVTQTPKHLITATGQRVTLRCSPRSGDLSVYWYQQSLDQGLQFLIQYYNGEERAKGNILERFSAQQFPDLHSELNLSSLELGDSALYFCASSGRLSGGVSYNEQFFGPGTRLTVL.

V and J are TRBV5-4 and TRBJ2-5; 7 nucleotides match TRBD1. The J segment lost 5 bases and the V segment lost 0 bases, leaving 7 bases of the junction unmatched. The CDR3 has 15 residues. CDR1 and CDR2 (germline): SGHNT, YYREEE (reference sequence). The CDR3 nucleotides are TGTGCCAGCAGCTTGGCTGGACAGGCGGAGGAGACCCAGTACTTC. Translated, it gives CASSLAGQAEETQYF.

This clone was recorded a few times. This sequence joins TRBV4-3 and TRBJ2-3, with 11 bases lining up with TRBD2. The germline V gene has CDR1 LGHNA and CDR2 YSLEER. This CDR3 comprises 16 residues. J gave up 5 bases and V 1 base, and 5 bases lay outside the gene matches. The CDR3 nucleotides are TGCGCCAGCAGCCAAGGGGCTAGCGGGAGGCTAGATACGCAGTATTTT. Its translation: CASSQGASGRLDTQYF.

The genes are TRBV28 and TRBJ2-7; TRBD2 agrees at 11 bases. With 5 bases clipped from V and 3 bases from J, the junction kept 15 bases outside the gene matches. The germline gives CDR1 MDHEN, CDR2 SYDVKM. The CDR3 sequence is 18 residues long. The CDR3 sequence is CASSTDGTTSGGIYEQYF. Written as DNA, the CDR3 is TGTGCCAGCAGTACCGACGGAACAACTAGCGGGGGAATCTACGAGCAGTACTTC.

This clone was observed a few times. The chain employs TRBV18 and TRBJ1-4; 9 positions match TRBD1. The CDR3 is made up of 16 amino acids. Germline V gene sequence: CDR1 KGHSH, CDR2 LQKENI. Unmatched junction bases numbered 6, after V lost 4 bases and J lost 3 bases. The CDR3 loop reads CASSLTRTGANEKLFF. CDR3 DNA sequence: TGTGCCAGCTCACTAACTAGGACAGGGGCTAATGAAAAACTGTTTTTT. The whole variable domain, remainder taken from reference TRBV18 and TRBJ1-4, is NAGVMQNPRHLVRRRGQEARLRCSPMKGHSHVYWYRQLPEEGLKFMVYLQKENIIDESGMPKERFSAEFPKEGPSILRIQQVVRGDSAAYFCASSLTRTGANEKLFFGSGTQLSVL.

J is TRBJ2-3 and V is TRBV7-9, with 7 nucleotides matching TRBD2. Per the germline V gene, CDR1 is SEHNR and CDR2 is FQNEAQ (reference sequence). This CDR3 region has 14 residues. V gave up 8 bases and J gave up 6 bases; unmatched junction bases: 11. CDR3 sequence: CASSASGSLDTQYF. The CDR3 DNA reads as TGTGCCAGCTCGGCTAGCGGCTCTCTTGATACGCAGTATTTT.

V gene TRBV11-2 combines with J gene TRBJ1-1; tentative D call: TRBD1 (6 bases). Germline CDR1 and CDR2: SGHAT and FQNNGV. V lost 5 bases and J 10 bases, leaving 14 bases between the germline ends. The CDR3 is 12 residues long. This chain's CDR3 is CASSVGGGRAFF. The DNA for the CDR3 is TGTGCCAGCAGCGTCGGTGGGGGCCGAGCTTTCTTT.

CDR3 in amino acids: CAWNPGHLNQPQHF. In nucleotides, the CDR3 is TGTGCCTGGAACCCGGGACACCTCAATCAGCCCCAGCATTTT. The V and J genes are TRBV30 and TRBJ1-5, with a weak D call TRBD1 (6 bases). Germline CDR1 reads GTSNPN; CDR2 reads SVGIG (reference sequence). There are 14 residues in the CDR3. V lost 4 bases, J lost 3 bases, and 13 bases lay in between.

The chain's CDR3 is CATSMGGGLYNEQFF. The CDR3 DNA reads TGTGCCACCAGCATGGGGGGGGGACTTTACAATGAGCAGTTCTTC. The chain recombines TRBV15 with TRBJ2-1; 7 nucleotides agree with TRBD2. The ends lost 4 bases at V and 4 bases at J; junction bases unmatched: 7. Germline CDR1 and CDR2: LNHNV and YYDKDF (reference sequence). The CDR3 loop spans 15 amino acids. The full variable domain, completed using reference TRBV15 and TRBJ2-1, is DAMVIQNPRYQVTQFGKPVTLSCSQTLNHNVMYWYQQKSSQAPKLLFHYYDKDFNNEADTPDNFQSRRPNTSFCFLDIRSPGLGDTAMYLCATSMGGGLYNEQFFGPGTRLTVL.

This sequence joins TRBV6-5 and TRBJ1-1; tentatively, D is TRBD1 (6 bases). Trimming removed 2 bases at V and 1 base at J, with 11 bases between. The CDR3 runs to 15 residues. The germline gives CDR1 MNHEY, CDR2 SVGAGI. This CDR3 is CASSYTTGPNTEAFF. CDR3 sequence (DNA): TGTGCCAGCAGTTACACGACAGGACCGAACACTGAAGCTTTCTTT.

The chain links TRBV7-3 to TRBJ2-1; D is possibly TRBD1 (6 bases). V dropped 3 bases and J dropped 4 bases, with 13 bases sitting between them. Germline V lookup: CDR1 SGHTA, CDR2 FQGTGA. The CDR3 is 15 residues long. In nucleotides, the CDR3 is TGTGCCAGCAGCTTTGGGGGCGGCGGATACAATGAGCAGTTCTTC. It specifies CASSFGGGGYNEQFF.

The chain uses TRBV7-2 and TRBJ2-5, with unresolved D. CDR3 length: 14 residues. Trimming took 5 bases from V and 4 from J, leaving 14 bases between them. The germline V gene has CDR1 SGHTA and CDR2 FQGNSA. The CDR3 reads CASSVSSTLETQYF. In nucleotides, the CDR3 is TGTGCCAGCAGCGTTTCTAGTACCTTAGAGACCCAGTACTTC.

V usage is TRBV25-1 and J usage is TRBJ2-5; D gene unclear. Germline V gene sequence: CDR1 MGHDK, CDR2 SYGVNS. The CDR3 runs to 18 residues. Trimming took off 3 bases at V and 5 bases at J, with 25 bases between the two ends. CDR3 in DNA: TGTGCCAGCAGTGATTATAGACGTTACCTAGAAACTGTGGAGACCCAGTACTTC. Translated, it gives CASSDYRRYLETVETQYF.

V and J are TRBV7-2 and TRBJ1-1, with 7 bases aligning to TRBD1. V was clipped by 2 bases and J by 2 bases; unmatched bases: 5. CDR1 SGHTA and CDR2 FQGNSA come from the germline V gene. This CDR3 contains 15 residues. The CDR3 region is CASSLTGEPNTEAFF. CDR3 sequence (DNA): TGTGCCAGCAGCTTAACAGGGGAGCCTAACACTGAAGCTTTCTTT.

The chain recombines TRBV30 with TRBJ1-5, with a possible D match to TRBD1 (5 bases). V shed 0 bases and J shed 6 bases, with 18 bases lying between them. The CDR3 sequence is 16 residues long. Germline CDR1 is GTSNPN and CDR2 is SVGIG (reference sequence). CDR3 sequence: CAWSVTFSGNSQPQHF. In nucleotides, the CDR3 is TGTGCCTGGAGTGTAACGTTCTCAGGGAACTCTCAGCCCCAGCATTTT.

The rearrangement uses TRBV27 and TRBJ1-2; tentative D call: TRBD1 (6 bases). Germline CDR1 MNHEY, CDR2 SMNVEV (reference sequence). V gave up 8 bases and J gave up 4 bases, with 8 bases separating them. The CDR3 is 11 residues long. For the CDR3, the DNA is TGTGCCAGCGGGGGGGCCTATGGCTACACCTTC. Translated: CASGGAYGYTF.

This chain connects TRBV18 to TRBJ2-7, with TRBD2 as a possible D gene (5 bases). Germline V lookup: CDR1 KGHSH, CDR2 LQKENI. The V and J ends lost 5 bases and 3 bases respectively, with 11 bases between them. The CDR3 spans 13 residues. This CDR3 is CASSSQEDYEQYF. The CDR3 DNA reads as TGTGCCAGCTCAAGTCAGGAGGACTACGAGCAGTACTTC. Filled out from reference TRBV18 and TRBJ2-7, the complete variable domain reads NAGVMQNPRHLVRRRGQEARLRCSPMKGHSHVYWYRQLPEEGLKFMVYLQKENIIDESGMPKERFSAEFPKEGPSILRIQQVVRGDSAAYFCASSSQEDYEQYFGPGTRLTVT.

The chain is built from TRBV19 and TRBJ1-5, with 7 nucleotides matching TRBD1. The ends lost 5 bases at V and 7 bases at J; junction bases unmatched: 8. CDR3 length: 14 residues. Germline values: CDR1 LNHDA, CDR2 SQIVND (reference sequence). The CDR3 coding sequence is TGTGCCAGTAGTTCGACAGGGATTCGACAGCCCCAGCATTTT. Translated, it gives CASSSTGIRQPQHF.

V usage is TRBV28 and J usage is TRBJ2-2; 12 bases map to TRBD2. In germline, CDR1 is MDHEN, CDR2 SYDVKM. J was trimmed by 0 bases and V by 6 bases; bases with no gene match: 11. This CDR3 is 19 amino acids long. CDR3 coding DNA: TGTGCCAGCAGCTTTTCTACTAGCGGGAGGAACCCGAACACCGGGGAGCTGTTTTTT. This codes for CASSFSTSGRNPNTGELFF.

This clone has a single count. The chain is built from TRBV6-5 and TRBJ2-5, with 10 bases matching TRBD2. TRBJ2-7 matches the DNA end more closely, so the J call is doubtful. Germline V gene data show CDR1 as MNHEY and CDR2 as SVGAGI. This CDR3 is built from 13 residues. The CDR3: CAVQREGSYEQYF. The CDR3 nucleotides read TGTGCCGTGCAGCGGGAGGGGTCCTACGAGCAGTACTTC.

The chain employs TRBV19 and TRBJ1-3; D remains ambiguous. Germline lookup yields CDR1 LNHDA and CDR2 SQIVND (reference sequence). V was trimmed by 3 bases and J by 2 bases, leaving 11 bases between them. This CDR3 comprises 15 residues. CDR3 nucleotides: TGTGCCAGTAGTATTTCCCCTTCTCCTGGAAACACCATATATTTT. Translating gives CASSISPSPGNTIYF.